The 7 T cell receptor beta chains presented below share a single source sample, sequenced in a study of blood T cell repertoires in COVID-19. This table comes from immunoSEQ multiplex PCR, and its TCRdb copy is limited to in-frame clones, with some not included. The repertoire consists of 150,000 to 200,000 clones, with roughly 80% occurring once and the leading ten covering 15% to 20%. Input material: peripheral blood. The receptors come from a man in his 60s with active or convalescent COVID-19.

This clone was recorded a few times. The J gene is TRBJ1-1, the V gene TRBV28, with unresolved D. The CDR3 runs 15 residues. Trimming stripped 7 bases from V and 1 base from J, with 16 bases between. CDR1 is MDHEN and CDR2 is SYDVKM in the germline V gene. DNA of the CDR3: TGTGCCAGCACATTTGACTGGCCCCAGAACACTGAAGCTTTCTTT. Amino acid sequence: CASTFDWPQNTEAFF.

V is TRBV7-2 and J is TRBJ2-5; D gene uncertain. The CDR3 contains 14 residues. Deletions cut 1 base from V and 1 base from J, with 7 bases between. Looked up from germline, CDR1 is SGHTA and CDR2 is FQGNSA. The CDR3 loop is CASSLELIQETQYF. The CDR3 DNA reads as TGTGCCAGCAGCTTAGAGCTCATCCAAGAGACCCAGTACTTC.

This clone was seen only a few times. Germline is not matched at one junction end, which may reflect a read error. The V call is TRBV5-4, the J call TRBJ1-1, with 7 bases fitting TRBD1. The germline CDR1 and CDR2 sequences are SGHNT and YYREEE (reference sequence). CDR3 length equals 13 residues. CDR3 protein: CASSTDRDTEAFF. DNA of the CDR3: TGTGCCAGCAGCACTGACAGGGACACCGAAGCTTTCTTT. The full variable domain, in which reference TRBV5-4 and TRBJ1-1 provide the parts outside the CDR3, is ETGVTQSPTHLIKTRGQQVTLRCSSQSGHNTVSWYQQALGQGPQFIFQYYREEENGRGNFPPRFSGLQFPNYSSELNVNALELDDSALYLCASSTDRDTEAFFGQGTRLTVV.

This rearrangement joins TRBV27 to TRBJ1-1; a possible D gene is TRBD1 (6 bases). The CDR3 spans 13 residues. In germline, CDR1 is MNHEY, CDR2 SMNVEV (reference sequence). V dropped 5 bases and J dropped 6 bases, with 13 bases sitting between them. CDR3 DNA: TGTGCCAGCAGTCAGGGGATAGGCGCTGAAGCTTTCTTT. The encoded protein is CASSQGIGAEAFF.

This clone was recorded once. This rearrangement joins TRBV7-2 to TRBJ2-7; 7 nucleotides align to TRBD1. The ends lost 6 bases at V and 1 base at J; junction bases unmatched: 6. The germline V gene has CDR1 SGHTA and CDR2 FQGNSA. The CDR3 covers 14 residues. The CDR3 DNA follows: TGTGCCAGCAGTCATGGACAGGCATCCTACGAGCAGTACTTC. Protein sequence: CASSHGQASYEQYF.

CDR3 region: CASSSSIRETQYF. DNA for the CDR3: TGCGCCAGCAGCTCGTCTATCCGGGAGACCCAGTACTTC. The chain joins TRBV5-1 to TRBJ2-5; D is unclear. The V gene's germline CDR1 is SGHRS and CDR2 YFSETQ. Trimming shortened V by 3 bases and J by 5 bases, and 11 bases separated the two germline ends. The CDR3 runs to 13 residues.

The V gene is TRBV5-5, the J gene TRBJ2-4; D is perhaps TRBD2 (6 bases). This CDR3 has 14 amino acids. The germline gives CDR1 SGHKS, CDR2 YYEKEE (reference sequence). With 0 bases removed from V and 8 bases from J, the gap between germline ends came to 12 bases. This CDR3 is CASSLDGGVDIQYF. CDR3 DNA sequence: TGTGCCAGCAGCTTGGATGGCGGGGTGGACATTCAGTACTTC.